The 31 T cell receptor beta chains given below trace back to one sample, sequenced in a study of T cells in Graves' hyperthyroidism and ophthalmopathy. Amplified TCR beta CDR3 regions came from RNA transcripts. In the first-round RT-PCR of the TCR CDR3, the HTBI primer set was used. One entry per CDR3 protein, called by TCRdb with MiXCR from the multiplex PCR reads. The table records roughly 380,000 distinct CDR3 sequences, about a fifth of them present only once. The sequenced material came from blood. The receptors originated from a woman younger than 35 with Graves' hyperthyroidism.

This clonotype was observed many times. This rearrangement joins TRBV7-8 to TRBJ1-2; 8 bases agree with TRBD1. Germline V gene sequence: CDR1 SGHVS, CDR2 FQNEAQ. CDR3 length equals 14 residues. V was clipped by 3 bases and J by 3 bases; unmatched bases: 3. Here the CDR3 DNA reads TGTGCCAGCAGCTTCCTGGACAGGGACTATGGCTACACCTTC. It translates to CASSFLDRDYGYTF. The whole variable domain, remainder taken from reference TRBV7-8 and TRBJ1-2, is GAGVSQSPRYKVAKRGQDVALRCDPISGHVSLFWYQQALGQGPEFLTYFQNEAQLDKSGLPSDRFFAERPEGSVSTLKIQRTQQEDSAVYLCASSFLDRDYGYTFGSGTRLTVV.

The chain links TRBV9 to TRBJ2-5; D is possibly TRBD2 (6 bases). The germline gives CDR1 SGDLS, CDR2 YYNGEE. Trimming removed 0 bases from V and 5 bases from J, with 11 bases in between. CDR3 length: 14 residues. CDR3 DNA: TGTGCCAGCAGCGTAGGCGGGGAGCGGGAGACCCAGTACTTC. Protein: CASSVGGERETQYF.

This clonotype was detected ten times or more. DNA of the CDR3: TGTGCCAGCAGCTTGGAAGCGGGACCCCAGCATTTT. It specifies CASSLEAGPQHF. V usage is TRBV11-2 and J usage is TRBJ1-5; D unclear. The CDR3 sequence is 12 residues long. Trimming removed 3 bases from V and 10 bases from J, with 10 bases in between. The germline V gene has CDR1 SGHAT and CDR2 FQNNGV.

This clonotype was recorded at least ten times. The J gene is TRBJ1-1, the V gene TRBV7-8, with 7 bases identical to TRBD1. Trimming cost V 4 bases and J 1 base; bases outside gene matches: 3. The CDR3 totals 14 residues. CDR1 is SGHVS, CDR2 FQNEAQ, per germline. The CDR3 DNA follows: TGTGCCAGCAGCTGGACAGGAGGGAACACTGAAGCTTTCTTT. It codes for CASSWTGGNTEAFF.

The rearrangement links TRBV2 to TRBJ1-5; perhaps TRBD1 as D (5 bases). Trimming removed 8 bases at V and 7 bases at J, with 12 bases between. The CDR3 length is 12 residues. Per germline, CDR1 SNHLY and CDR2 FYNNEI. The CDR3 region has the DNA TGTGCCAGCGGCGGGGCACGGCAGCCCCAGCATTTT. This encodes CASGGARQPQHF.

In this sample, this clonotype turned up many times. V is TRBV14 and J is TRBJ1-2; D is uncertain. Germline V gene lookup returns CDR1 SGHDN and CDR2 FVKESK. V was shortened by 3 bases and J by 8 bases, with 10 bases between the two germline ends. This CDR3 is built from 12 residues. CDR3 DNA: TGTGCCAGCAGCCATAGCCGATTGGGCTACACCTTC. Its translation: CASSHSRLGYTF.

This clonotype was seen a few times. The gene calls are TRBV20-1 and TRBJ1-6; D unresolved. Germline CDR1 and CDR2: DFQATT and SNEGSKA (reference sequence). Trimming stripped 3 bases from V and 7 bases from J, with 10 bases between. The CDR3 has 13 amino acids. The CDR3 sequence is CSARNIGNSPLHF. CDR3 coding DNA: TGCAGTGCTAGGAACATAGGGAATTCACCCCTCCACTTT.

Here the CDR3 DNA reads TGCGCCAGCAGCTCTGTGGAGACGAGTCAGCCCCAGCATTTT. Translating it yields CASSSVETSQPQHF. The chain combines TRBV5-1 with TRBJ1-5; D gene uncertain. Germline CDR1 reads SGHRS; CDR2 reads YFSETQ. V shed 3 bases and J shed 6 bases, with 13 bases lying between them. The CDR3 consists of 14 residues. Full variable domain (missing parts from reference TRBV5-1 and TRBJ1-5): KAGVTQTPRYLIKTRGQQVTLSCSPISGHRSVSWYQQTPGQGLQFLFEYFSETQRNKGNFPGRFSGRQFSNSRSEMNVSTLELGDSALYLCASSSVETSQPQHFGDGTRLSIL.

This clonotype has a single count. The chain carries TRBV6-1 and TRBJ2-2, with D perhaps TRBD1 or TRBD2 (6 bases each). Germline CDR1 and CDR2: MNHNS and SASEGT. Trimming stripped 6 bases from V and 6 bases from J, with 14 bases between. The CDR3 is 14 residues long. CDR3 sequence reads: CASRLRGAPGELFF. In DNA, the CDR3 is TGTGCCAGCAGGTTGAGGGGGGCCCCCGGGGAGCTGTTTTTT.

This clonotype came up a few times. V gene TRBV4-2 combines with J gene TRBJ2-5, with TRBD1 as a possible D gene (5 bases). The germline V and J ends were trimmed by 0 bases and 2 bases, with 10 bases remaining between them. Germline values: CDR1 LGHNA, CDR2 YNFKEQ. The CDR3 sequence is 15 residues long. CDR3 amino acids: CASSQDGQGQETQYF. CDR3 DNA sequence: TGTGCCAGCAGCCAAGACGGTCAGGGACAAGAGACCCAGTACTTC.

This clonotype was seen repeatedly, ten times or more. The chain couples TRBV12-3 or TRBV12-4 to TRBJ2-7, with 9 bases that match TRBD1. V trimming: 8 bases; J trimming: 4 bases; junction bases outside the gene matches: 15. CDR3 size: 16 residues. The CDR3: CASGSIFGTGPYEQYF. Written as DNA, the CDR3 is TGTGCCAGCGGATCCATTTTCGGGACAGGGCCATACGAGCAGTACTTC.

This clonotype was detected ten times or more. V gene TRBV6-1 combines with J gene TRBJ1-4, with D perhaps TRBD1 (6 bases). Deletions cut 6 bases from V and 8 bases from J, with 10 bases between. The germline gives CDR1 MNHNS, CDR2 SASEGT. This CDR3 is built from 12 residues. CDR3 sequence reads: CASRGQIEKLFF. CDR3 coding DNA: TGTGCCAGCAGAGGACAGATAGAAAAACTGTTTTTT.

The gene calls are TRBV11-2 and TRBJ2-2; 8 bases fit TRBD1. CDR3 length: 15 residues. Losses at the gene ends were 2 bases for V and 4 bases for J; bases not matched to a gene: 3. Germline-derived CDR1 and CDR2 are SGHAT and FQNNGV. The CDR3 loop is CASSLQGAGTGELFF. CDR3 nucleotides: TGTGCCAGCAGCTTACAGGGGGCCGGCACCGGGGAGCTGTTTTTT.

This clonotype came up many times. V is TRBV6-1 and J is TRBJ2-2; no definite D call. Germline V lookup: CDR1 MNHNS, CDR2 SASEGT. Between the trimmed V and J ends, which lost 0 bases and 3 bases, there was a span of 8 bases. This CDR3 is built from 15 residues. The CDR3 is CASSEAYGYTGELFF. The CDR3 DNA reads as TGTGCCAGCAGTGAAGCATATGGATACACCGGGGAGCTGTTTTTT.

This clonotype was seen at least ten times. This chain uses TRBV13 with TRBJ1-2; D remains ambiguous. The V end lost 0 bases, the J end lost 4 bases, and 9 bases lay between the germline ends. Germline V gene lookup returns CDR1 PRHDT and CDR2 FYEKMQ (reference sequence). This CDR3 is 14 amino acids long. CDR3 loop: CASSLGNTFYGYTF. Here the CDR3 DNA reads TGTGCCAGCAGCTTAGGGAACACATTCTATGGCTACACCTTC. The full variable domain, rest sourced from reference TRBV13 and TRBJ1-2, is AAGVIQSPRHLIKEKRETATLKCYPIPRHDTVYWYQQGPGQDPQFLISFYEKMQSDKGSIPDRFSAQQFSDYHSELNMSSLELGDSALYFCASSLGNTFYGYTFGSGTRLTVV.

The sample holds a few counts of this clonotype. V usage is TRBV12-3 or TRBV12-4 and J usage is TRBJ2-2, with D perhaps TRBD1 (6 bases). Trimming left V 8 bases short and J 0 bases short, with 22 bases between. The CDR3 covers 18 residues. In DNA, the CDR3 is TGTGCCAGCTCTACGACCAGGGACACCGATCCGAACACCGGGGAGCTGTTTTTT. Translated, it gives CASSTTRDTDPNTGELFF.

A few counts support this clonotype. This chain connects TRBV5-1 to TRBJ1-1; D gene uncertain. With 1 base removed from V and 7 bases from J, the gap between germline ends came to 14 bases. This CDR3 is built from 14 residues. CDR1 is SGHRS, CDR2 YFSETQ, per germline. The CDR3: CASSLSSAAREAFF. CDR3 DNA: TGCGCCAGCAGCTTGTCATCCGCGGCGCGTGAAGCTTTCTTT.

The chain carries TRBV11-2 and TRBJ2-5, with 8 bases lining up with TRBD1. J lost 4 bases, V lost 5 bases, and 15 bases had no gene match. Germline V gene data show CDR1 as SGHAT and CDR2 as FQNNGV. The CDR3 consists of 17 residues. CDR3: CASSLLVYGTGVETQYF. CDR3 DNA sequence: TGTGCCAGCAGCCTGCTAGTATACGGGACAGGTGTAGAGACCCAGTACTTC.

This clonotype has just a few counts. The chain links TRBV5-1 to TRBJ2-5; TRBD1 matches at 9 bases. V shed 5 bases and J 6 bases; nucleotides not matched to a gene: 5. The CDR3 has 13 residues. Germline CDR1 and CDR2: SGHRS and YFSETQ. CDR3 DNA: TGCGCCAGCAGAACGGACAGGGGACAGACCCAGTACTTC. It specifies CASRTDRGQTQYF.

This clonotype was detected many times. The rearrangement uses TRBV7-9 and TRBJ2-7; TRBD1 aligns across 9 bases. The J segment lost 6 bases and the V segment lost 1 base, leaving 10 bases of the junction unmatched. The V gene's germline CDR1 is SEHNR and CDR2 FQNEAQ (reference sequence). The CDR3 covers 16 residues. In DNA form, the CDR3 reads TGTGCCAGCAGCTTAGGTGGCGGGACAGGGATCCGCGAGCAGTACTTC. Translation: CASSLGGGTGIREQYF.

Ten or more counts support this clonotype. The V gene is TRBV28, the J gene TRBJ2-7, with D perhaps matching TRBD1 (5 bases). With 6 bases removed from V and 4 bases from J, the gap between germline ends came to 22 bases. Germline CDR1 MDHEN, CDR2 SYDVKM. There are 16 residues in the CDR3. The CDR3 sequence: CASSPDRQFPTYEQYF. In DNA form, the CDR3 reads TGTGCCAGCAGCCCCGACCGACAGTTCCCTACTTACGAGCAGTACTTC. Supplemented by reference TRBV28 and TRBJ2-7, the full variable domain reads DVKVTQSSRYLVKRTGEKVFLECVQDMDHENMFWYRQDPGLGLRLIYFSYDVKMKEKGDIPEGYSVSREKKERFSLILESASTNQTSMYLCASSPDRQFPTYEQYFGPGTRLTVT.

This clonotype was seen repeatedly, ten times or more. The rearrangement uses TRBV9 and TRBJ1-5; D is undetermined. Germline values: CDR1 SGDLS, CDR2 YYNGEE. The CDR3 consists of 14 residues. V was pared by 2 bases and J by 5 bases, with 11 bases between. The CDR3 spells CASSVAGQDQPQHF. The CDR3 DNA follows: TGTGCCAGCAGCGTTGCTGGGCAGGATCAGCCCCAGCATTTT. The whole variable domain, remainder taken from reference TRBV9 and TRBJ1-5, is DSGVTQTPKHLITATGQRVTLRCSPRSGDLSVYWYQQSLDQGLQFLIQYYNGEERAKGNILERFSAQQFPDLHSELNLSSLELGDSALYFCASSVAGQDQPQHFGDGTRLSIL.

This clonotype has at least ten counts. The chain joins TRBV20-1 to TRBJ2-7, with D perhaps TRBD2 (6 bases). With 3 bases removed from V and 6 bases from J, the gap between germline ends came to 9 bases. This CDR3 comprises 11 residues. Germline V CDR1 and CDR2: DFQATT, SNEGSKA (reference sequence). The CDR3 DNA follows: TGCAGTGCTAGTCCTAGCGTCGAGCAGTACTTC. Its protein is CSASPSVEQYF.

This sequence joins TRBV15 and TRBJ1-6; 7 bases align to TRBD1. This CDR3 comprises 13 residues. Trimming took 4 bases from V and 9 from J; bases not matched to a gene: 3. CDR1 is LNHNV, CDR2 YYDKDF, per germline (reference sequence). In DNA form, the CDR3 reads TGTGCCACCAGCAAGGGGGCGGGTTCACCCCTCCACTTT. Amino acid sequence: CATSKGAGSPLHF. Full variable domain (outside the CDR3, taken from reference TRBV15 and TRBJ1-6): DAMVIQNPRYQVTQFGKPVTLSCSQTLNHNVMYWYQQKSSQAPKLLFHYYDKDFNNEADTPDNFQSRRPNTSFCFLDIRSPGLGDTAMYLCATSKGAGSPLHFGNGTRLTVT.

The table lists this clonotype with many counts. The chain links TRBV27 to TRBJ2-7, with 7 bases aligning to TRBD1. The V segment lost 3 bases and the J segment 4 bases; nucleotides outside the gene matches: 12. Germline assignment: CDR1 MNHEY and CDR2 SMNVEV (reference sequence). CDR3 size: 16 residues. CDR3 bases: TGTGCCAGCAGTTTTGCCCCCTCCAGGGGGAGTTACGAGCAGTACTTC. It is translated as CASSFAPSRGSYEQYF.

This clonotype was seen many times. The rearrangement joins TRBV30 to TRBJ2-7, with D maybe TRBD1 (6 bases). V was pared by 3 bases and J by 7 bases, with 13 bases between. Germline V gene lookup returns CDR1 GTSNPN and CDR2 SVGIG (reference sequence). The length of the CDR3 is 12 residues. CDR3 DNA sequence: TGTGCCTGGAGCCCTGGACAGTGGGAGCAGTACTTC. Translating it yields CAWSPGQWEQYF.

In DNA form, the CDR3 reads TGTGCCAGCAGCCGCCGACAGGGGGGGAACACTGAAGCTTTCTTT. Translation gives CASSRRQGGNTEAFF. The chain combines TRBV12-3 or TRBV12-4 with TRBJ1-1, with 9 positions matching TRBD1. V shed 6 bases, J shed 1 base, and the junction held 6 bases outside the gene matches. This CDR3 spans 15 amino acids.

A few counts support this clonotype. The genes are TRBV2 and TRBJ1-5; tentative D call: TRBD1 (5 bases). With 7 bases removed from V and 3 bases from J, the gap between germline ends came to 13 bases. This CDR3 has 14 residues. CDR1 SNHLY and CDR2 FYNNEI come from the germline V gene. Written as DNA, the CDR3 is TGTGCCAGCAAGGAGGAGGGGTTCAATCAGCCCCAGCATTTT. Amino acid sequence: CASKEEGFNQPQHF.

This clonotype has ten or more counts. The chain uses TRBV10-3 and TRBJ2-5, with 7 bases lining up with TRBD1. The CDR3 totals 13 residues. With 6 bases clipped from V and 3 bases from J, the junction kept 4 bases outside the gene matches. Germline lookup yields CDR1 ENHRY and CDR2 SYGVKD. The CDR3 protein is CAIRGDRKETQYF. The CDR3 DNA reads as TGTGCCATCAGAGGGGACAGAAAAGAGACCCAGTACTTC.

This clonotype was counted ten times or more. V gene TRBV6-1 combines with J gene TRBJ1-4, with 10 bases fitting TRBD1. This CDR3 has 15 amino acids. V shed 3 bases, J shed 7 bases, and the junction held 5 bases outside the gene matches. CDR1 and CDR2 (germline): MNHNS, SASEGT. The CDR3, as DNA: TGTGCCAGCAGTGACGACAGGGGGCAGGTTGAAAAACTGTTTTTT. Translating gives CASSDDRGQVEKLFF.

This clonotype was seen at least ten times. A much larger clone differs from this one at a single base, so this may be a read error. The chain combines TRBV6-1 with TRBJ1-5; a weak D match, TRBD1 (5 bases). This CDR3 region has 16 residues. The ends were cut back, 1 base at V and 3 bases at J, with 13 bases in the middle. Per germline, CDR1 MNHNS and CDR2 SASEGT. The CDR3 is CASSEVGHLFNQPQHF. CDR3 nucleotide sequence: TGTGCCAGCAGTGAAGTTGGACATCTATTCAATCAGCCCCAGCATTTT.